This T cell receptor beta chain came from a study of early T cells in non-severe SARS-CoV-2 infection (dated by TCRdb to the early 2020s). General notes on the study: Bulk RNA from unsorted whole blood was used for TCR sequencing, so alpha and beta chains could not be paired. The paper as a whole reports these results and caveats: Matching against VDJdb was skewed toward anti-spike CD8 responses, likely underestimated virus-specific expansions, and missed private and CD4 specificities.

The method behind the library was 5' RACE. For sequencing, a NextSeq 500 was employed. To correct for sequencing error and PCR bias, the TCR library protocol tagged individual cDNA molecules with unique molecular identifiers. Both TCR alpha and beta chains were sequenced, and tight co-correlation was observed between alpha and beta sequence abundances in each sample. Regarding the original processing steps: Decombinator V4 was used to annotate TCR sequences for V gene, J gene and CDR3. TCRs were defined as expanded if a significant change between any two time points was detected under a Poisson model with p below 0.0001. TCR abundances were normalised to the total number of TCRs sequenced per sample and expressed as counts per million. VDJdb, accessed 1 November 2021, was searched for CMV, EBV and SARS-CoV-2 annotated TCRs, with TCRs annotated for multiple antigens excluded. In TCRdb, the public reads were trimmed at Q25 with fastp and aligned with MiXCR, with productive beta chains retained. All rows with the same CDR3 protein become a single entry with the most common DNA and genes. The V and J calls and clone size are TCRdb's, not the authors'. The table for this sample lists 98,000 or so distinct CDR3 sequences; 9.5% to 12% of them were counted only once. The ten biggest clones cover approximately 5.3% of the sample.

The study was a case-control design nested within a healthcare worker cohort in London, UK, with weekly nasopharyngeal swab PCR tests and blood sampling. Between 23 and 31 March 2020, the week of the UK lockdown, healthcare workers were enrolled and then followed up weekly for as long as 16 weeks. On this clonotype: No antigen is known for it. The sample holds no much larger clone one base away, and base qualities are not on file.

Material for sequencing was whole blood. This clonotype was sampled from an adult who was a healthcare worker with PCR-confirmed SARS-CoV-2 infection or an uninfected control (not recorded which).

The encoded CDR3 is CATSREPNYGYTF. The nucleotide sequence is given as TGTGCCACCAGCAGAGAGCCTAACTATGGCTACACCTTC. The chain employs TRBV15 and TRBJ1-2, with the identity of the D gene unclear. The CDR3 measures 13 amino acids from cysteine to phenylalanine. Of the read, only the CDR3 DNA is kept; its 39 bases are in frame from base 1. CDR1 and CDR2, looked up from the germline V gene (reference sequence), are LNHNV and YYDKDF. The germline ends are 2 bases apart after V is trimmed by 0 bases and J by 0 bases.